These 27 T cell receptor beta chains originate from one sample sequenced in a study of T cell repertoires in cytomegalovirus infection. TCRdb passed the reads through MiXCR, listing each CDR3 protein once. The sample yields around 260,000 distinct CDR3 sequences, about a quarter seen once. Sequenced input: PBMCs. All receptors come from a human donor in good health (CMV status not recorded). Some clones in this sample may be carry-over from other donors' samples.

This chain links TRBV10-3 with TRBJ2-5; possibly TRBD2 for D (6 bases). Trimming removed 5 bases at V and 4 bases at J, with 14 bases between. CDR3 size: 14 residues. Per the germline V gene, CDR1 is ENHRY and CDR2 is SYGVKD. The CDR3 nucleotides read TGTGCCATCAGTCCGGGACTGCCAACAGAGACCCAGTACTTC. Its translation: CAISPGLPTETQYF.

This sequence joins TRBV27 and TRBJ2-7, with 9 bases aligning to TRBD1. V shed 3 bases and J 4 bases; nucleotides not matched to a gene: 4. This CDR3 comprises 14 residues. CDR1 MNHEY and CDR2 SMNVEV come from the germline V gene (reference sequence). DNA of the CDR3: TGTGCCAGCAGTTTGGGACAGGGTTGGTACGAGCAGTACTTC. Its translation: CASSLGQGWYEQYF.

This clonotype was recorded a few times. The CDR3 sequence: CASSLAAYNTGELFF. The CDR3 DNA reads as TGCGCCAGCAGTCTAGCGGCTTATAACACCGGGGAGCTGTTTTTT. The rearrangement uses TRBV5-1 and TRBJ2-2, with 7 bases aligning to TRBD2. The CDR3 is 15 amino acids. V dropped 5 bases and J dropped 2; count of bases not matched to a gene: 6. Per the germline V gene, CDR1 is SGHRS and CDR2 is YFSETQ.

In its sample, this clonotype was seen many times. The chain carries TRBV7-2 and TRBJ2-3; 7 bases map to TRBD2. CDR1 and CDR2 (germline): SGHTA, FQGNSA. This CDR3 spans 13 amino acids. The V and J ends lost 11 bases and 0 bases, in that order; junction bases with no gene match: 5. The CDR3 coding sequence is TGTGCCTGCCGGGACTACAGCACAGATACGCAGTATTTT. Translating gives CACRDYSTDTQYF.

The chain recombines TRBV10-3 with TRBJ1-6, with 7 bases fitting TRBD1. CDR1 is ENHRY, CDR2 SYGVKD, per germline. The CDR3 length is 14 residues. V gave up 7 bases and J gave up 9 bases; unmatched junction bases: 9. The CDR3 sequence: CAITIDRDGSPLHF. CDR3 bases: TGTGCCATCACCATTGACAGGGACGGTTCACCCCTCCACTTT.

This clonotype appeared many times. The chain joins TRBV7-2 to TRBJ2-3; tentative D call: TRBD2 (6 bases). CDR3 length: 15 residues. Germline CDR1 SGHTA, CDR2 FQGNSA. V was trimmed by 1 base and J by 3 bases, leaving 11 bases between them. DNA for the CDR3: TGTGCCAGCAGCTTAGGCGGGGAGAGGACAGATACGCAGTATTTT. It specifies CASSLGGERTDTQYF.

Here the CDR3 DNA reads TGTGCCAGCAGCCGCCTGACTAGCGGGAGACTAATAAATACGCAGTATTTT. This sequence encodes CASSRLTSGRLINTQYF. J is TRBJ2-3 and V is TRBV7-9; 12 bases fit TRBD2. Trimming removed 5 bases from V and 7 bases from J; junction bases left unmatched: 13. Germline V gene lookup returns CDR1 SEHNR and CDR2 FQNEAQ (reference sequence). CDR3 size: 17 residues.

This clonotype showed up just once. This sequence joins TRBV27 and TRBJ1-2; D is ambiguous. This CDR3 spans 15 amino acids. Trimming cost V 10 bases and J 0 bases, with 18 bases left between them. The germline V gene has CDR1 MNHEY and CDR2 SMNVEV (reference sequence). The CDR3 loop is CATLSQADTNYGYTF. CDR3 coding DNA: TGTGCCACCCTAAGCCAGGCAGATACTAACTATGGCTACACCTTC.

About this clonotype: A read error may be the cause here, since a much bigger clone is one base away. In DNA, the CDR3 is TGTGCCAGCAGTTTATATAACGAACGAGACAAACTGTTTTTT. This encodes CASSLYNERDKLFF. The V call is TRBV28, the J call TRBJ1-4; D call uncertain. This CDR3 is 14 amino acids long. Germline loops: CDR1 MDHEN, CDR2 SYDVKM. The ends were cut back, 1 base at V and 11 bases at J, with 14 bases in the middle.

The chain is built from TRBV28 and TRBJ2-1, with TRBD2 matching over 16 bases. The CDR3 runs to 18 residues. Germline-derived CDR1 and CDR2 are MDHEN and SYDVKM. Losses at the gene ends were 6 bases for V and 9 bases for J; bases not matched to a gene: 14. The CDR3 DNA follows: TGTGCCAGCAGAAACGTCCCCGGGACTAGCGGGGGGGCCACTGAGCAGTTCTTC. Amino acid sequence: CASRNVPGTSGGATEQFF.

This clonotype occurred many times. The rearrangement joins TRBV7-9 to TRBJ1-4; perhaps TRBD1 as D (5 bases). CDR3 length equals 12 residues. Trimming cost V 1 base and J 14 bases, with 11 bases left between them. Germline V CDR1 and CDR2: SEHNR, FQNEAQ (reference sequence). CDR3: CASSLGGGTLFF. CDR3 bases: TGTGCCAGCAGCTTAGGGGGTGGGACGCTGTTTTTT.

The rearrangement joins TRBV28 to TRBJ2-6, with D uncertain. The germline gives CDR1 MDHEN, CDR2 SYDVKM. The germline V and J ends were trimmed by 3 bases and 8 bases, with 11 bases remaining between them. This CDR3 is built from 14 residues. CDR3 region: CASSLGWQTNVLTF. Written as DNA, the CDR3 is TGTGCCAGCAGTTTGGGGTGGCAGACCAACGTCCTGACTTTC. Variable domain in full (rest from reference TRBV28 and TRBJ2-6): DVKVTQSSRYLVKRTGEKVFLECVQDMDHENMFWYRQDPGLGLRLIYFSYDVKMKEKGDIPEGYSVSREKKERFSLILESASTNQTSMYLCASSLGWQTNVLTFGAGSRLTVL.

This clonotype has a handful of counts. The chain carries TRBV2 and TRBJ1-1; D call uncertain. The germline V and J ends were trimmed by 2 bases and 3 bases, with 10 bases remaining between them. The germline gives CDR1 SNHLY, CDR2 FYNNEI. The CDR3 runs to 14 residues. For the CDR3, the DNA is TGTGCCAGCAGTGAAATGCAGAGTCACACTGAAGCTTTCTTT. Translation: CASSEMQSHTEAFF. The full variable domain, completed using reference TRBV2 and TRBJ1-1, is EPEVTQTPSHQVTQMGQEVILRCVPISNHLYFYWYRQILGQKVEFLVSFYNNEISEKSEIFDDQFSVERPDGSNFTLKIRSTKLEDSAMYFCASSEMQSHTEAFFGQGTRLTVV.

This clonotype has a count of ten or more. The V gene is TRBV7-2, the J gene TRBJ2-6, with a weak D call TRBD1 (6 bases). There are 14 residues in the CDR3. Germline V lookup: CDR1 SGHTA, CDR2 FQGNSA. V was cut by 6 bases and J by 2 bases, with 8 bases left in between. CDR3 DNA sequence: TGTGCCAGCAGAGGACAGACTGGGGCCAACGTCCTGACTTTC. Amino acid sequence: CASRGQTGANVLTF.

The J gene is TRBJ2-1, the V gene TRBV28, with a possible D match to TRBD1 (6 bases). CDR3 length equals 17 residues. CDR1 MDHEN and CDR2 SYDVKM come from the germline V gene. V dropped 2 bases and J dropped 4 bases, with 18 bases sitting between them. Written as DNA, the CDR3 is TGTGCCAGCAGTTTACTCACAGGGAGTCCCATGTACAATGAGCAGTTCTTC. This gives the protein CASSLLTGSPMYNEQFF.

The chain uses TRBV7-2 and TRBJ2-1, with unresolved D. Trimming pared 1 base from V and 5 bases from J, leaving 9 bases between. CDR1 is SGHTA, CDR2 FQGNSA, per germline. The length of the CDR3 is 14 residues. In nucleotides, the CDR3 is TGTGCCAGCAGCTTAGGGGCCATCGACAATGAGCAGTTCTTC. As protein: CASSLGAIDNEQFF. Full variable domain (outside the CDR3, taken from reference TRBV7-2 and TRBJ2-1): GAGVSQSPSNKVTEKGKDVELRCDPISGHTALYWYRQSLGQGLEFLIYFQGNSAPDKSGLPSDRFSAERTGGSVSTLTIQRTQQEDSAVYLCASSLGAIDNEQFFGPGTRLTVL.

About this clonotype: Possible read error: a much larger clone is one base away. The rearrangement joins TRBV4-2 to TRBJ2-3, with D possibly matching TRBD2 (6 bases). Germline V gene lookup returns CDR1 LGHNA and CDR2 YNFKEQ. The CDR3 spans 16 residues. V was clipped by 1 base and J by 2 bases, with 13 bases between them. Here the CDR3 DNA reads TGTGCCAGCAGCCAAGCTATCGGGAGTCCCACAGATACGCAGTATTTT. This encodes CASSQAIGSPTDTQYF.

The chain uses TRBV7-6 and TRBJ2-5, with D possibly TRBD1 on 6 matching bases. CDR1 and CDR2 (germline): SGHVS, FNYEAQ. Trimming pared 5 bases from V and 5 bases from J, leaving 12 bases between. This CDR3 spans 13 amino acids. The chain's CDR3 is CASSQMGAETQYF. The DNA of the CDR3 is TGTGCCAGCAGCCAGATGGGGGCTGAGACCCAGTACTTC.

The gene calls are TRBV7-2 and TRBJ1-5; a weak D match, TRBD1 (5 bases). V lost 1 base to trimming and J lost 6 bases, with 10 bases between them. The CDR3 consists of 14 residues. CDR1 and CDR2 from the germline V gene are SGHTA and FQGNSA. CDR3 protein: CASSLVPGTQPQHF. The CDR3 bases are TGTGCCAGCAGCTTAGTTCCGGGGACTCAGCCCCAGCATTTT. Full variable domain (rest looked up from reference TRBV7-2 and TRBJ1-5): GAGVSQSPSNKVTEKGKDVELRCDPISGHTALYWYRQSLGQGLEFLIYFQGNSAPDKSGLPSDRFSAERTGGSVSTLTIQRTQQEDSAVYLCASSLVPGTQPQHFGDGTRLSIL.

This clonotype was counted ten times or more. The genes are TRBV7-2 and TRBJ2-1, with a weak D call TRBD2 (6 bases). Germline lookup yields CDR1 SGHTA and CDR2 FQGNSA. V was pared by 6 bases and J by 4 bases, with 16 bases between. The CDR3 sequence is 15 residues long. The CDR3 sequence: CASSSSGLTYNEQFF. The CDR3 bases are TGTGCCAGCAGTTCATCGGGACTCACATACAATGAGCAGTTCTTC.

This clonotype has only one observation. This chain uses TRBV10-3 with TRBJ2-5; tentatively, D is TRBD1 (6 bases). CDR1 is ENHRY and CDR2 is SYGVKD in the germline V gene. The CDR3 runs to 12 residues. V lost 10 bases and J 3 bases, leaving 12 bases between the germline ends. The CDR3 region is CATATGEETQYF. In DNA, the CDR3 is TGTGCCACTGCGACAGGTGAAGAGACCCAGTACTTC.

This clonotype appeared many times. This chain connects TRBV4-1 to TRBJ2-5; TRBD1 agrees at 9 bases. Unmatched junction bases numbered 4, after V lost 3 bases and J lost 2 bases. The CDR3 loop spans 15 amino acids. The germline CDR1 and CDR2 sequences are MGHRA and YSYEKL. This CDR3 reads CASSHGTGPQETQYF. CDR3 bases: TGCGCCAGCAGCCACGGGACAGGGCCTCAAGAGACCCAGTACTTC.

This clonotype was recorded at least ten times. J is TRBJ2-7 and V is TRBV7-2, with TRBD1 as a possible D gene (6 bases). The germline CDR1 and CDR2 sequences are SGHTA and FQGNSA. Trimming shortened V by 3 bases and J by 3 bases, and 12 bases separated the two germline ends. The CDR3 has 14 residues. CDR3 DNA: TGTGCCAGCAGCTTCGGACAGCTTCTCTACGAGCAGTACTTC. This gives the protein CASSFGQLLYEQYF. The variable domain in full, completed from reference TRBV7-2 and TRBJ2-7, reads GAGVSQSPSNKVTEKGKDVELRCDPISGHTALYWYRQSLGQGLEFLIYFQGNSAPDKSGLPSDRFSAERTGGSVSTLTIQRTQQEDSAVYLCASSFGQLLYEQYFGPGTRLTVT.

The chain uses TRBV29-1 and TRBJ1-2; 7 nucleotides match TRBD1. This CDR3 contains 12 residues. V lost 6 bases, J lost 5 bases, and 6 bases stayed unmatched. The germline V gene encodes CDR1 SQVTM and CDR2 ANQGSEA. The CDR3 DNA sequence: TGCAGCGTCCACAGGGGCGGGTATGGCTACACCTTC. Encoded protein: CSVHRGGYGYTF.

At least ten counts were recorded for this clonotype. The rearrangement uses TRBV6-2 or TRBV6-3 and TRBJ2-1; D is uncertain. The germline V and J ends were trimmed by 1 base and 6 bases, with 7 bases remaining between them. Germline lookup yields CDR1 MNHEY and CDR2 SVGEGT. The CDR3 totals 13 residues. This CDR3 reads CASSYWRSNEQFF. The CDR3 nucleotides are TGTGCCAGCAGTTACTGGCGGAGCAATGAGCAGTTCTTC.

This clonotype has at least ten counts. The chain links TRBV7-2 to TRBJ2-3, with 10 bases lining up with TRBD1. The CDR3 covers 15 residues. The germline V gene has CDR1 SGHTA and CDR2 FQGNSA. V was pared by 3 bases and J by 6 bases, with 6 bases of the junction left unmatched. CDR3 protein: CASSFDRGPGDTQYF. CDR3 sequence (DNA): TGTGCCAGCAGCTTCGACAGGGGGCCTGGGGATACGCAGTATTTT. Together with reference TRBV7-2 and TRBJ2-3, the CDR3 gives the full variable domain: GAGVSQSPSNKVTEKGKDVELRCDPISGHTALYWYRQSLGQGLEFLIYFQGNSAPDKSGLPSDRFSAERTGGSVSTLTIQRTQQEDSAVYLCASSFDRGPGDTQYFGPGTRLTVL.

The genes are TRBV27 and TRBJ1-4; no clear D gene. The V end lost 5 bases, the J end lost 0 bases, and 7 bases lay between the germline ends. The CDR3 covers 14 residues. The V gene's germline CDR1 is MNHEY and CDR2 SMNVEV (reference sequence). The CDR3 region has the DNA TGTGCCAGCAGTCTCCAGTCAACTAATGAAAAACTGTTTTTT. Its translation is CASSLQSTNEKLFF.